This TCR beta chain was identified during a study of cytomegalovirus exposure and HLA in healthy donors. Turning to the study itself: Within the Caucasian-associated ancestry cluster were around four fifths of the roughly 360 genotyped donors.

As to this clone: What it binds is unknown.

This CDR3 has 16 residues. Trimming took 0 bases from V and 3 from J; bases not matched to a gene: 3. Looked up from germline, CDR1 is SGDLS and CDR2 is YYNGEE. The primer mix had 60 Vbeta and 13 Jbeta primers. The method was immunoSEQ multiplex PCR; TCRdb's version includes in-frame clones alone and lacks a portion of them. The sample has some 200,000 clones, 75% to 90% seen once. Study-level results: The dataset shows that most TCR sequences were rare, while some public TCRs occurred in many donors. A further, later analysis showed that HLA-associated TCR beta chains (compared with equally common others) were more clonally expanded.

Source material: PBMCs. The clonotype was recovered from a man aged 40-50 years in good health and CMV-seropositive. The J gene is TRBJ2-3, the V gene TRBV9, with 11 bases that match TRBD1. CDR3 sequence reads: CASSVAGQGATDTQYF. The CDR3 region has the DNA TGTGCCAGCAGCGTAGCTGGACAGGGGGCTACAGATACGCAGTATTTT.